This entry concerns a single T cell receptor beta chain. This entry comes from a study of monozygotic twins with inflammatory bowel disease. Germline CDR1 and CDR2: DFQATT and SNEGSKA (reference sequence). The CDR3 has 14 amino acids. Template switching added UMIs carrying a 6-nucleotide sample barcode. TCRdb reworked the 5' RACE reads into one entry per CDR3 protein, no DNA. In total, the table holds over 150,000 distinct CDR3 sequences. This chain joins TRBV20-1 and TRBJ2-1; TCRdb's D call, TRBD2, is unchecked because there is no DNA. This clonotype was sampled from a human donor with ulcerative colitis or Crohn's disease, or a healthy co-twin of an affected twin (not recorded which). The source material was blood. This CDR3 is CSAPSASGGLEQFF.